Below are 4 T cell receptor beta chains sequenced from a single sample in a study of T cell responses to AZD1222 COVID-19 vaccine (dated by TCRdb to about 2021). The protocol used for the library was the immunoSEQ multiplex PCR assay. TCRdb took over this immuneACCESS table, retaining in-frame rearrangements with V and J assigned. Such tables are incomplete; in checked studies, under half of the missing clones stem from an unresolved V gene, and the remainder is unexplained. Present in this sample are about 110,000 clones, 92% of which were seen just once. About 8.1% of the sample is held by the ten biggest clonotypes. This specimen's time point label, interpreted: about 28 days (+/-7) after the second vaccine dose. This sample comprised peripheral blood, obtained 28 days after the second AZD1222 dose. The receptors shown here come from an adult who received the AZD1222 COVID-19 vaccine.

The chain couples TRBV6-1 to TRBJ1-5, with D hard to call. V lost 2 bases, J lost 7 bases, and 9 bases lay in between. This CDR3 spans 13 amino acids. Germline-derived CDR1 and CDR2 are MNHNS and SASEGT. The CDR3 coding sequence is TGTGCCAGCAGTGAACGTTATGGCCAGCCCCAGCATTTT. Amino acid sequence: CASSERYGQPQHF.

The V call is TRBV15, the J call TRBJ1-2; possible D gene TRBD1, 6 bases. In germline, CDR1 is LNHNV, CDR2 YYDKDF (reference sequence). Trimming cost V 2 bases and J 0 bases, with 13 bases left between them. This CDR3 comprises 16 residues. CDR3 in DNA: TGTGCCACCAGCAGAAGTCCGGGACAAACTAACTATGGCTACACCTTC. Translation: CATSRSPGQTNYGYTF.

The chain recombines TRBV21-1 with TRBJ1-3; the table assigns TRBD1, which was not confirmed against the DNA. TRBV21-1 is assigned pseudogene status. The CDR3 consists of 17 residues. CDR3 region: CAISGFLDRDPGNTIYF. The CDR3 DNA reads TGTGCCATCTCAGGATTTCTAGACAGAGACCCTGGAAACACCATATATTTT.

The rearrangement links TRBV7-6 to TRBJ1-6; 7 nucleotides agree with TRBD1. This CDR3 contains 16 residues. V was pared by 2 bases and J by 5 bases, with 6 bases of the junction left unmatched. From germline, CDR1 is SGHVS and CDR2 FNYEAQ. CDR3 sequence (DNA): TGTGCCAGCAGCTTATCTCCCGGGACAGATAATTCACCCCTCCACTTT. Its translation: CASSLSPGTDNSPLHF.